The clone carrying this T cell receptor (beta chain) was seen many times. Its specificity is not known. The data derive from a study of T cells in Graves' hyperthyroidism and ophthalmopathy. Amplified TCR beta CDR3 regions derived from RNA transcripts. The study used the HTBI primer set for a first-round RT-PCR of the TCR CDR3. MiXCR, applied by TCRdb to the multiplex PCR reads, yields one record per CDR3 protein. The sample lists 600,000 or so distinct CDR3 sequences, more than 13% occurring once. Trimming pared 2 bases from V and 3 bases from J, leaving 14 bases between. Germline loops: CDR1 SNHLY, CDR2 FYNNEI. The CDR3 totals 15 residues. Inclusion characteristics of ophthalmopathy patients comprised a Clinical Activity Score of at least 3, a NOSPECS grade of at least 4, and duration under 3 months. The authors obtained PBMCs from around 10 ml of fresh peripheral blood. Regarding the study as a whole: Model output signaled ophthalmopathy a median roughly 6 months ahead of onset. In the blood, most expanded thyroid clonotypes above 0.001 appeared as well.

This TCR derives from a woman aged 18-29 years with Graves' ophthalmopathy. Sequenced: blood. The rearrangement links TRBV2 to TRBJ2-7; tentatively, D is TRBD2 (5 bases). CDR3 in amino acids: CASSERLSGLYEQYF. The CDR3 DNA reads as TGTGCCAGCAGTGAAAGGTTAAGCGGACTCTACGAGCAGTACTTC.